This TCR beta chain originates from a study of shared clonotypes between healthy human individuals. The authors combined CD45RO+ cells with CCR7-negative CD45RA+ TemRA cells as CD8 memory. The assay was run at deep level. TCRdb keeps only in-frame clones here, not all; method: immunoSEQ multiplex PCR. The sample shows just under 95,000 clones, approximately 75% of them seen only once. This CDR3 spans 15 amino acids. V was shortened by 5 bases and J by 6 bases, with 18 bases between the two germline ends. CDR1 and CDR2 (germline): SGHAT, FQNNGV. Comments on this clone: What it binds is unknown.

Study-wide results and limits: Depth of sequencing was expected to influence donor clonotype sharing.

The clonotype comes from a man aged 25-45 years in good health. Sequencing was performed on memory CD8+ T cells sorted from blood. Subset here: CD45RO+ cells pooled with CCR7-negative TemRA cells. The chain has TRBV11-2 and TRBJ2-3; D remains ambiguous. In nucleotides, the CDR3 is TGTGCCAGCAGCCCGACGGCTTATCTGGCGGATACGCAGTATTTT. As protein: CASSPTAYLADTQYF.